This is a list of T cell receptor beta chains from one sample in a study of T cell changes during pregnancy in multiple sclerosis. The repertoire was sequenced with immunoSEQ multiplex PCR; TCRdb's copy has only in-frame clones and lacks some. There are approximately 83,000 clones in the sample; over 80% occur only once, and 3.5% to 4.5% lies in the top ten. Sequencing was performed on peripheral blood, taken in the first trimester of pregnancy. Receptors originate from a female donor with multiple sclerosis, enrolled in a pregnancy study. The CDR3 runs from the conserved cysteine through the conserved F or W. The D gene is left open where the match is weak. Clone size appears in some rows only: once, few, many, or a class for an expanded clone.

j_call | d_call | v_call | clone_size | cdr3_aa | cdr3_nt
TRBJ1-6 | . | TRBV15 | . | CATSRDPRRAPLHF | TGTGCCACCAGCAGAGATCCCCGCCGGGCACCCCTCCACTTT
TRBJ1-4 | . | TRBV7-8 | . | CASSLDVRGNINEKLFF | TGTGCCAGCAGCTTAGATGTCAGGGGAAACATTAATGAAAAACTGTTTTTT
TRBJ1-2 | . | TRBV7-3 | few | CASSLRENYGYTF | TGTGCCAGCAGCTTACGGGAGAACTATGGCTACACCTTC
TRBJ2-2 | TRBD2 | TRBV5-4 | . | CASSLGTSGGLTGELFF | TGTGCCAGCAGCCTTGGGACTAGCGGGGGGCTAACCGGGGAGCTGTTTTTT
TRBJ2-3 | TRBD2 | TRBV11-2 | . | CASSLGLAGDTDTQYF | TGTGCCAGCAGCTTAGGACTAGCGGGAGACACAGATACGCAGTATTTT
TRBJ2-7 | . | TRBV5-6 | once | CASSSTDSYEQYF | TGTGCCAGCAGTTCTACCGACTCCTACGAGCAGTACTTC
TRBJ2-3 | TRBD2 | TRBV7-2 | . | CASSRTSGGGTDTQYF | TGTGCCAGCAGCCGAACTAGCGGGGGGGGCACAGATACGCAGTATTTT
TRBJ1-3 | TRBD1 | TRBV5-4 | . | CASSRGQPSGNTIYF | TGTGCCAGCAGCAGGGGACAGCCCTCTGGAAACACCATATATTTT
TRBJ1-2 | TRBD1 | TRBV9 | . | CASSNPGTGGVYGYTF | TGTGCCAGCTCCAACCCCGGGACAGGGGGCGTCTATGGCTACACCTTC
TRBJ2-7 | TRBD2 | TRBV19 | . | CASSAASGEYDEQYF | TGTGCCAGTAGTGCGGCTAGCGGGGAATATGACGAGCAGTACTTC
TRBJ2-1 | TRBD2 | TRBV5-5 | . | CASSFVGGGHNEQFF | TGTGCCAGCAGCTTCGTGGGGGGGGGTCACAATGAGCAGTTCTTC
TRBJ1-5 | . | TRBV6-5 | once | CASIGGVNQPQHF | TGTGCCAGCATAGGGGGAGTCAATCAGCCCCAGCATTTT
TRBJ2-1 | TRBD2 | TRBV9 | . | CASSAGGLAGVWSEQFF | TGTGCCAGCAGCGCCGGGGGACTAGCGGGGGTCTGGAGTGAGCAGTTCTTC
TRBJ2-3 | . | TRBV9 | . | CASSGPSDTQYF | TGTGCCAGCAGCGGGCCCTCAGATACGCAGTATTTT
TRBJ2-3 | . | TRBV20-1 | once | CSAVLRTQYF | TGCAGTGCTGTTCTGAGGACGCAGTATTTT
TRBJ2-5 | . | TRBV13 | . | CASSLQGAETQYF | TGTGCCAGCAGCCTACAGGGCGCGGAGACCCAGTACTTC
TRBJ1-2 | . | TRBV27 | . | CASSDRHGYTF | TGTGCCAGCAGTGACAGACATGGCTACACCTTC
TRBJ1-5 | . | TRBV7-9 | . | CASSQDSSNQPQHF | TGTGCCAGCAGCCAAGACAGTAGCAATCAGCCCCAGCATTTT
TRBJ1-1 | TRBD1 | TRBV6-5 | once | CASSNRGLNTEAFF | TGTGCCAGCAGCAACAGGGGACTCAACACTGAAGCTTTCTTT
TRBJ2-7 | TRBD1 | TRBV6-6 | . | CASSGQGGVSYEQYF | TGTGCCAGCAGTGGACAGGGGGGAGTCTCCTACGAGCAGTACTTC
TRBJ1-2 | . | TRBV7-9 | . | CASGTYSNEGYTF | TGTGCCAGTGGGACTTATTCGAACGAGGGCTACACCTTC
TRBJ1-1 | . | TRBV7-9 | . | CASRPPADTEAFF | TGTGCCAGCAGGCCTCCGGCGGACACTGAAGCTTTCTTT
TRBJ2-2 | TRBD2 | TRBV7-8 | . | CASSLTNNELAGFVPGELFF | TGTGCCAGCAGCCTGACAAACAACGAACTAGCGGGGTTTGTTCCCGGGGAGCTGTTTTTT
TRBJ1-5 | . | TRBV2 | . | CASRGARGNQPQHF | TGTGCCAGCAGGGGGGCTCGGGGCAATCAGCCCCAGCATTTT
TRBJ2-7 | TRBD1 | TRBV12-5 | . | CASGLGTVNSYEQYF | TGTGCTAGTGGTTTAGGGACAGTTAACTCCTACGAGCAGTACTTC
TRBJ2-7 | TRBD2 | TRBV6-6 | . | CASSYPTSGARYEQYF | TGTGCCAGCAGTTACCCCACTAGCGGGGCGCGATACGAGCAGTACTTC
TRBJ2-7 | . | TRBV19 | . | CASSIEGSSYEQYF | TGTGCCAGTAGTATAGAGGGCAGCTCCTACGAGCAGTACTTC
TRBJ2-3 | TRBD2 | TRBV7-2 | . | CASSLPPRGVGTDTQYF | TGTGCCAGCAGCTTACCTCCTCGGGGGGTTGGCACAGATACGCAGTATTTT
TRBJ1-1 | TRBD1 | TRBV7-3 | once | CASSLGQGARTEAFF | TGTGCCAGCAGCTTAGGTCAGGGGGCGCGGACTGAAGCTTTCTTT
TRBJ1-1 | TRBD1 | TRBV5-4 | . | CASSVTGDGTEAFF | TGTGCCAGCAGCGTGACAGGGGATGGCACTGAAGCTTTCTTT
TRBJ2-2 | TRBD1 | TRBV13 | . | CASSAGQGVPGELFF | TGTGCCAGCAGCGCGGGACAGGGGGTCCCCGGGGAGCTGTTTTTT
TRBJ2-1 | TRBD2 | TRBV27 | . | CASVTSGSNEQFF | TGTGCCAGCGTGACTAGCGGTAGCAATGAGCAGTTCTTC
TRBJ2-2 | TRBD2 | TRBV6-6 | . | CASAGLGTSGELFF | TGTGCCAGCGCGGGACTAGGGACATCCGGGGAGCTGTTTTTT
TRBJ1-1 | TRBD1 | TRBV6-5 | . | CASGDDRDSTEAFF | TGTGCCAGCGGAGACGACCGGGACAGCACTGAAGCTTTCTTT
TRBJ1-2 | . | TRBV2 | few | CASSVRGMVGYTF | TGTGCCAGCAGTGTCAGGGGAATGGTTGGCTACACCTTC
TRBJ1-1 | . | TRBV5-1 | . | CASRTPAATEAFF | TGCGCCAGCAGAACCCCGGCGGCCACTGAAGCTTTCTTT
TRBJ2-2 | TRBD1 | TRBV18 | . | CASSQGQVNTGELFF | TGTGCCAGCTCACAAGGACAGGTGAACACCGGGGAGCTGTTTTTT
TRBJ2-5 | TRBD2 | TRBV7-9 | . | CASSLSALAGVKETQYF | TGTGCCAGCAGCTTATCGGCACTAGCGGGGGTTAAAGAGACCCAGTACTTC
TRBJ2-3 | . | TRBV11-3 | . | CASSLDGGSSDTQYF | TGTGCCAGCAGCTTAGATGGGGGCTCGTCGGATACGCAGTATTTT
TRBJ1-5 | TRBD1 | TRBV6-1 | . | CASSAQGGNQPQHF | TGTGCCAGCAGCGCTCAGGGGGGCAATCAGCCCCAGCATTTT
TRBJ2-1 | TRBD1 | TRBV5-5 | . | CASSPRGTGIYNEQFF | TGTGCCAGCAGCCCCCGAGGGACAGGGATCTACAATGAGCAGTTCTTC
TRBJ2-2 | TRBD2 | TRBV6-4 | . | CASSGLADAGELFF | TGTGCCAGCAGTGGGCTAGCGGATGCCGGGGAGCTGTTTTTT
TRBJ1-2 | . | TRBV9 | . | CARELFVSLGYTF | TGTGCCAGGGAACTATTCGTGTCCCTCGGCTACACCTTC
TRBJ2-7 | . | TRBV5-1 | . | CASSLWLAVNRRYEQYF | TGCGCCAGCAGCTTGTGGTTAGCAGTTAACCGCCGTTACGAGCAGTACTTC
TRBJ2-7 | . | TRBV7-9 | . | CASSRVRTYEQYF | TGTGCCAGCAGCCGGGTTCGGACCTACGAGCAGTACTTC
TRBJ1-2 | . | TRBV5-4 | . | CASSLDGSTINYGYTF | TGTGCCAGCAGCTTGGATGGCAGCACTATTAACTATGGCTACACCTTC
TRBJ2-7 | . | TRBV6-5 | . | CASSYSAADEQYF | TGTGCCAGCAGTTACTCGGCCGCGGACGAGCAGTACTTC
TRBJ2-7 | . | TRBV30 | once | CAWSVRGGDYEQYF | TGTGCCTGGAGTGTAAGAGGGGGGGACTACGAGCAGTACTTC
TRBJ1-6 | . | TRBV5-1 | . | CASSLEGNSPLHF | TGCGCCAGCAGCTTGGAGGGGAATTCACCCCTCCACTTT
TRBJ2-7 | . | TRBV5-6 | . | CASSSAPDTGYEQYF | TGTGCCAGCAGCTCAGCGCCTGACACAGGCTACGAGCAGTACTTC
TRBJ2-4 | . | TRBV5-1 | . | CASSLLDREGDIQYF | TGCGCCAGCAGCCTTTTGGACAGGGAGGGAGACATTCAGTACTTC
TRBJ1-1 | . | TRBV7-9 | once | CASSFNNEAFF | TGTGCCAGCAGCTTTAACAATGAAGCTTTCTTT
TRBJ2-2 | . | TRBV7-2 | . | CASSLGARGDGELFF | TGTGCCAGCAGCTTAGGAGCCAGGGGGGACGGGGAGCTGTTTTTT
TRBJ2-5 | TRBD2 | TRBV13 | . | CASRAGGPQETQYF | TGTGCCAGCCGGGCGGGGGGCCCCCAAGAGACCCAGTACTTC
TRBJ1-6 | TRBD1 | TRBV2 | . | CASNEGAGTAYNSPLHF | TGTGCCAGCAACGAAGGGGCCGGGACAGCTTATAATTCACCCCTCCACTTT
TRBJ2-5 | . | TRBV6-6 | . | CASSPGHPAHETQYF | TGTGCCAGCAGCCCCGGACACCCTGCTCACGAGACCCAGTACTTC
TRBJ2-7 | . | TRBV10-3 | . | CAITPESGDLYEQYF | TGTGCCATCACCCCCGAGTCAGGGGATCTATACGAGCAGTACTTC
TRBJ1-5 | . | TRBV19 | . | CASSIDRLGSQPQHF | TGTGCCAGTAGTATAGATCGTCTTGGCAGTCAGCCCCAGCATTTT
TRBJ1-2 | . | TRBV19 | . | CASSIAAGSNYGYTF | TGTGCCAGTAGTATAGCTGCAGGTTCCAACTATGGCTACACCTTC
TRBJ2-3 | . | TRBV27 | once | CASSRAWGGGNTQYF | TGTGCCAGCAGCCGGGCATGGGGGGGCGGGAATACGCAGTATTTT